The T cell receptor (beta chain) described here comes from a study of shared clonotypes between healthy human individuals. Study-level findings and limits: Apart from blood, nothing was sampled; tissue repertoires likely differ. Genetic and exposure-history diversity was limited by the small donor number.

Trimming pared 5 bases from V and 0 bases from J, leaving 16 bases between. Germline values: CDR1 SEHNR, CDR2 FQNEAQ (reference sequence). This CDR3 spans 16 amino acids. Some clones are missing from TCRdb's copy, which holds only in-frame ones; the method was immunoSEQ multiplex PCR. The sample shows fewer than 600,000 clones, around three quarters of them seen only once. Points on this clone: The antigen is unknown.

The rearrangement links TRBV7-9 to TRBJ1-1; D remains ambiguous. This TCR came from a woman aged 40 to 55 in good health. Some clones in this sample may be carry-over from other donors' samples. Material for sequencing was PBMCs. Here the CDR3 reads CASSAGGFGMNTEAFF. CDR3 bases: TGTGCCAGCAGCGCCGGCGGGTTCGGTATGAACACTGAAGCTTTCTTT. Based on the CDR3 plus reference TRBV7-9 and TRBJ1-1, the full variable domain is DTGVSQNPRHKITKRGQNVTFRCDPISEHNRLYWYRQTLGQGPEFLTYFQNEAQLEKSRLLSDRFSAERPKGSFSTLEIQRTEQGDSAMYLCASSAGGFGMNTEAFFGQGTRLTVV.